This T cell receptor beta chain was found in a study of vaccination and CD4 T cells after COVID-19 (dated by TCRdb to 2022 to 2024). For the study in its entirety: SARS-CoV-2 positivity had been established in the convalescent patients by nasal swab PCR, and mild disease was recorded in about 9 of these patients and severe disease in one. Post-vaccine blood samples were obtained a median of about 72 days after the second vaccine dose, with a range of roughly 13 to 250 days. In under twelve COVID-19 convalescent patients and a few infection-naive healthy vaccine recipients, researchers compared the spike-specific CD4+ TCR repertoire from before mRNA vaccination with the repertoire from after. For stimulating the cultures, overlapping spike peptide pools were used, derived from SARS-CoV-2 as well as from the common cold coronaviruses HCoV-NL63, HCoV-OC43 and HCoV-229E. Six males and four females were included in the convalescent cohort, with two Hispanic individuals, seven Caucasians, two Asians and one multiracial person represented. In control cultures, a CEFX viral epitope pool was used as positive control, an HIV-1 Nef peptide pool was used as negative control, or no peptide was added. Post-COVID blood samples were collected from convalescent patients a median of around 100 days after diagnosis, with a range of roughly 35 to 161 days. Each participant got two doses of either the Pfizer-BioNTech BNT162b2 vaccine (n=8) or the Moderna mRNA-1273 vaccine (n=2). The research as a whole found: The median number of SARS-CoV-2-reactive clonotypes rose from 20 to 25 after infection to roughly 40 after vaccination, but the change was not significant. Among the post-vaccine SARS-CoV-2-reactive clones in convalescent patients, a median around 90% showed up only after vaccination, which suggests vaccine-specific priming. Relatively few convalescent patients were included in the study, and early timepoints after natural infection were not analyzed. Of the vaccine-specific clones found in convalescent patients, nearly all (304 of 307) were mono-reactive for SARS-CoV-2 spike instead of being cross-reactive with common cold coronaviruses.

The library came from PCR. DNA from cultured CD4+ T cells was subjected to TCR sequencing with the Oncomine TCR Beta short-read assay at the Johns Hopkins FTIC core. Genomic DNA was extracted from the cultured CD4+ T cells with the QIAamp micro DNA kit. The Oncomine TCR Beta libraries from cultured CD4+ T cells were pooled using unique dual indexes and then sequenced on an Illumina iSeq 100. Concerning the study's data processing: Non-productive sequences were removed, and CDR3s that did not start with C, did not end with F or W, or were shorter than 7 amino acids were discarded. The MANAFEST web application identified antigen-specific clonotypes by comparing peptide-stimulated wells against reference wells and other culture wells. Positive clones required FDR below 0.05, an odds ratio above 5, and productive frequency above 0.1% in at least two of three replicate wells. A clonotype was classed as cross-reactive if the clonotype showed significant expansion both in SARS-CoV-2 spike wells and in at least one common cold coronavirus spike condition. Similarity between CDR3 sequences was evaluated in R version 3.6.1 using Levenshtein distances (stringdist) and unrooted phylogenetic trees (ape). The public reads were reanalyzed by TCRdb: fastp trimming at Q25, MiXCR alignment, in-frame beta chains only. Duplicate CDR3 protein sequences are folded into a single record with the most common DNA and genes. These V and J calls originate from TCRdb's pipeline instead of the authors' own analysis. Recorded for this sample are 11,000 to 15,000 distinct CDR3 sequences; 40% of them occurred a single time. The ten largest clones represent around 9.3% of the sample.

As concerns this clonotype: No cognate antigen has been identified for it. Base quality data are lacking; no much larger clone is found one base away.

After removal of 5 bases from V and 4 bases from J, the junction retains 5 bases not matched to a gene. Its CDR3 holds 14 amino acids, cysteine through phenylalanine. The kept DNA is CDR3 alone, 42 bases in frame from the first base. According to the germline V gene, CDR1 reads KGHSH and CDR2 reads LQKENI. The sample's treatment or condition, from its label and the paper: roughly 10-day PBMC culture with coronavirus spike peptide pools or control peptides (ViraFEST assay). The ViraFEST assay was used in the study, in which antigen-specific T cells were expanded with peptide pools and expanded clonotypes were subsequently identified by TCR sequencing. The convalescent patients' positive SARS-CoV-2 PCR tests were from March to December 2020, which was before the Alpha, Beta and Delta variants emerged in the United States. Each well held 2.2 million or so PBMCs cultured in IMDM containing roughly 5.4% human AB serum and roughly 9.7 IU/ml IL-2, with roughly 9.2 ug/ml peptide pools added. Half of the culture medium was replaced with fresh IL-2-containing medium on days 3 and 7. CD4+ T cells were isolated after around ten days of culture through negative selection using the EasySep CD4+ T cell isolation kit. PBMCs were separated from whole blood using Ficoll-Paque Plus gradient centrifugation and then either used fresh or cryopreserved at -140C. Each culture condition was generally run in triplicate wells.

The sequence is built from TRBV18 and TRBJ1-5; 7 of the junction bases match TRBD1. The sequence derives from a human donor who had recovered from COVID-19. Sequenced: CD4+ T cells from blood, cultured in vitro. The nucleotides read TGTGCCAGCTCAACGGGACAGCCGAATCAGCCCCAGCATTTT. Its protein product is CASSTGQPNQPQHF.